The 30 T cell receptor beta chains in this list originate from one sample, sequenced in a study of cytotoxic CD8 clonotypes in ibrutinib-treated CLL (dated by TCRdb to the early 2020s). The library came from the immunoSEQ multiplex PCR assay. Not all clones reach the TCRdb copy of this immuneACCESS table, which keeps in-frame sequences only. Checked studies attribute under half of the gap to unresolved V genes and leave the rest unexplained. This sample comprises roughly 97,000 clones, 70% to 80% of them detected only once. The ten largest account for under 35% of the sample. Read against the paper, the sample's time point label means: 12 months on ibrutinib. This specimen was PBMCs, taken after 12 months of ibrutinib treatment. The receptors were gathered from a human donor with chronic lymphocytic leukemia.

V and J are TRBV6-6 and TRBJ1-1; the D is unclear. The CDR3 is 13 amino acids. Germline V gene sequence: CDR1 MNHNY, CDR2 SVGAGI (reference sequence). The V and J ends lost 8 bases and 1 base respectively, with 11 bases between them. CDR3 protein: CASSRVGNTEAFF. CDR3 DNA: TGTGCCAGCTCCCGTGTTGGGAACACTGAAGCTTTCTTT.

A single count supports this clone. The CDR3 bases are TGTGCCACCAGCAGGGGGAGCGGGGGGGCCACAGATACGCAGTATTTT. This gives the protein CATSRGSGGATDTQYF. The gene calls are TRBV15 and TRBJ2-3, with 10 bases aligning to TRBD2. CDR3 length: 16 residues. Germline V gives CDR1 LNHNV, CDR2 YYDKDF (reference sequence). J lost 2 bases, V lost 3 bases, and 5 bases had no gene match.

The chain is built from TRBV6-5 and TRBJ1-1; D remains unclear. V was pared by 6 bases and J by 4 bases, with 9 bases between. This CDR3 spans 12 amino acids. Germline V CDR1 and CDR2: MNHEY, SVGAGI. The CDR3 DNA is TGTGCCAGCAGGCAGGACGGCACTGAAGCTTTCTTT. Translating it yields CASRQDGTEAFF.

The chain carries TRBV4-1 and TRBJ2-5, with D perhaps assigned TRBD1 or TRBD2 (5 bases each). This CDR3 has 14 residues. V dropped 0 bases and J dropped 5 bases, with 10 bases sitting between them. Per germline, CDR1 MGHRA and CDR2 YSYEKL. This chain's CDR3 is CASSQEEAGETQYF. The CDR3 nucleotides read TGCGCCAGCAGCCAAGAGGAGGCAGGGGAGACCCAGTACTTC.

This clone was observed a single time. The rearrangement links TRBV2 to TRBJ1-1, with TRBD1 as a possible D gene (6 bases). Germline CDR1 is SNHLY and CDR2 is FYNNEI. V gave up 5 bases and J gave up 9 bases, with 16 bases separating them. The CDR3 has 13 amino acids. CDR3 protein: CASSLDRTEQAFF. The CDR3 nucleotides read TGTGCCAGCAGTCTCGATAGGACAGAACAAGCTTTCTTT.

This clone turned up a few times. This sequence joins TRBV30 and TRBJ1-6; D not resolved. This CDR3 is 12 amino acids long. Trimming cost V 2 bases and J 9 bases, with 8 bases left between them. CDR1 and CDR2 from the germline V gene are GTSNPN and SVGIG (reference sequence). This chain's CDR3 is CAWSREGSPLHF. CDR3 DNA: TGTGCCTGGAGTAGGGAGGGTTCACCCCTCCACTTT.

The V and J genes are TRBV5-1 and TRBJ1-1; maybe TRBD1 (5 bases). V gave up 3 bases and J gave up 1 base, with 16 bases separating them. The CDR3 has 16 amino acids. From germline, CDR1 is SGHRS and CDR2 YFSETQ. CDR3 DNA: TGCGCCAGCAGCTCCTCGGGGGGAGGGTCGAACACTGAAGCTTTCTTT. Protein sequence: CASSSSGGGSNTEAFF.

V is TRBV11-1 and J is TRBJ2-7; no clear D. The CDR3 runs to 12 residues. Trimming removed 2 bases from V and 6 bases from J, with 8 bases in between. Per the germline V gene, CDR1 is SGHAT and CDR2 is FQDESV (reference sequence). The CDR3 loop is CASSLSPVEQYF. Here the CDR3 DNA reads TGTGCCAGCAGCTTAAGCCCGGTCGAGCAGTACTTC.

V and J are TRBV6-1 and TRBJ2-3, with TRBD2 identical over 8 bases. Germline assignment: CDR1 MNHNS and CDR2 SASEGT. The CDR3 spans 17 residues. V lost 2 bases, J lost 0 bases, and 7 bases stayed unmatched. The chain's CDR3 is CASSEWIGGASTDTQYF. The DNA for the CDR3 is TGTGCCAGCAGTGAATGGATCGGGGGGGCTAGCACAGATACGCAGTATTTT.

J is TRBJ2-3 and V is TRBV27; D might be TRBD2 (7 bases). The CDR3 has 16 amino acids. V was trimmed by 2 bases and J by 0 bases, leaving 12 bases between them. Germline loops: CDR1 MNHEY, CDR2 SMNVEV (reference sequence). In nucleotides, the CDR3 is TGTGCCAGCAGTTTACGGGGGGCGGCTAGCACAGATACGCAGTATTTT. Protein sequence: CASSLRGAASTDTQYF.

Here the CDR3 reads CASSYSGTHEQYF. The CDR3 nucleotides are TGTGCCAGCAGTTACTCGGGGACACACGAGCAGTACTTC. The genes are TRBV6-5 and TRBJ2-7; D may be TRBD1 (6 bases). The CDR3 runs to 13 residues. Trimming removed 0 bases at V and 5 bases at J, with 8 bases between. CDR1 and CDR2 (germline): MNHEY, SVGAGI.

The rearrangement joins TRBV18 to TRBJ2-3, with 13 bases identical to TRBD2. This CDR3 spans 17 amino acids. Trimming at V came to 5 bases and at J to 5 bases, leaving 10 bases not matched to a gene. From germline, CDR1 is KGHSH and CDR2 LQKENI. The CDR3 region is CASSMSTSGGTKDTQYF. The CDR3 DNA reads TGTGCCAGCTCAATGTCGACTAGCGGGGGGACTAAAGATACGCAGTATTTT.

This sequence joins TRBV6-5 and TRBJ1-1, with TRBD1 as a possible D gene (6 bases). Deletions cut 8 bases from V and 5 bases from J, with 12 bases between. CDR3 size: 12 residues. Germline loops: CDR1 MNHEY, CDR2 SVGAGI. The CDR3 DNA reads as TGTGCCAGCGGGAGGGGGGGGACTGAAGCTTTCTTT. Protein product: CASGRGGTEAFF.

Only a few counts were recorded for this clone. The genes are TRBV7-9 and TRBJ1-3, with 7 bases matching TRBD1. Trimming took 4 bases from V and 2 from J; bases not matched to a gene: 2. Germline V CDR1 and CDR2: SEHNR, FQNEAQ (reference sequence). The CDR3 is 14 amino acids. The CDR3 region is CASSSDRAGNTIYF. In nucleotides, the CDR3 is TGTGCCAGCAGCTCAGACAGGGCTGGAAACACCATATATTTT.

The rearrangement links TRBV28 to TRBJ2-6; unclear D gene. V lost 1 base to trimming and J lost 2 bases, with 6 bases between them. Germline-derived CDR1 and CDR2 are MDHEN and SYDVKM. CDR3 length: 15 amino acids. The CDR3 region is CASSLSGAGANVLTF. CDR3 coding DNA: TGTGCCAGCAGTTTATCGGGCGCTGGGGCCAACGTCCTGACTTTC.

This chain connects TRBV27 to TRBJ2-3; 7 bases match TRBD2. Germline CDR1 is MNHEY and CDR2 is SMNVEV (reference sequence). The CDR3 runs 15 residues. J was trimmed by 1 base and V by 5 bases; bases with no gene match: 6. CDR3 loop: CASSLPAGGTDTQYF. The CDR3 coding sequence is TGTGCCAGCAGTCTCCCCGCGGGGGGCACAGATACGCAGTATTTT.

The V gene is TRBV7-9, the J gene TRBJ1-5; the D gene is possibly TRBD1 (5 bases). The CDR3 consists of 17 residues. The germline V gene has CDR1 SEHNR and CDR2 FQNEAQ (reference sequence). V was trimmed by 2 bases and J by 7 bases, leaving 21 bases between them. CDR3 sequence: CASSLSGVGDSGQPQHF. DNA of the CDR3: TGTGCCAGCAGCTTATCGGGTGTTGGTGATTCAGGGCAGCCCCAGCATTTT.

V is TRBV10-3 and J is TRBJ1-5; D gene unclear. Per germline, CDR1 ENHRY and CDR2 SYGVKD. The CDR3 has 15 residues. The germline V and J ends were trimmed by 3 bases and 0 bases, with 9 bases remaining between them. CDR3 loop: CAISEGGYSNQPQHF. CDR3 DNA: TGTGCCATCAGTGAAGGAGGGTATAGCAATCAGCCCCAGCATTTT.

V is TRBV30 and J is TRBJ1-5; D ambiguous. The CDR3 has 14 residues. Between the trimmed V and J ends, which lost 0 bases and 3 bases, there was a span of 9 bases. Germline V gene data show CDR1 as GTSNPN and CDR2 as SVGIG (reference sequence). CDR3 residues: CAWSVMEFNQPQHF. The CDR3 nucleotides are TGTGCCTGGAGTGTCATGGAGTTCAATCAGCCCCAGCATTTT.

The J gene is TRBJ1-2, the V gene TRBV19; 8 bases agree with TRBD1. Trimming at V came to 7 bases and at J to 4 bases, leaving 11 bases not matched to a gene. Per the germline V gene, CDR1 is LNHDA and CDR2 is SQIVND (reference sequence). The CDR3 is made up of 15 amino acids. CDR3 in DNA: TGTGCCAGTACCAAATCGGACAGGGCCGCCTATGGCTACACCTTC. Its translation is CASTKSDRAAYGYTF.

This rearrangement joins TRBV5-5 to TRBJ2-5, with 9 nucleotides matching TRBD1. CDR1 is SGHKS, CDR2 YYEKEE, per germline (reference sequence). The CDR3 is 14 residues long. The V segment lost 7 bases and the J segment 5 bases; nucleotides outside the gene matches: 9. The CDR3 DNA follows: TGTGCCAGCGCCGCACAGGGGGCGTCGGAGACCCAGTACTTC. This codes for CASAAQGASETQYF.

This clone was observed a handful of times. The chain is built from TRBV9 and TRBJ2-5; 9 positions match TRBD2. Germline lookup yields CDR1 SGDLS and CDR2 YYNGEE. This CDR3 contains 16 residues. Trimming took 0 bases from V and 8 from J; bases not matched to a gene: 11. The CDR3 loop reads CASSVAWRGGLDTQYF. In nucleotides, the CDR3 is TGTGCCAGCAGCGTAGCTTGGCGGGGGGGCCTAGATACCCAGTACTTC.

A word on this clone: It may be a read error: a sequence one base away is much more abundant. This chain links TRBV7-2 with TRBJ1-2; 11 bases fit TRBD1. The CDR3 has 16 residues. CDR1 is SGHTA and CDR2 is FQGNSA in the germline V gene. The DNA for the CDR3 is TGTGACAGCAGCTTAACCGGACAGGGGGCGGCTGATGGCTACACCTTC. Its protein is CDSSLTGQGAADGYTF.

The genes are TRBV7-8 and TRBJ1-2; tentatively, D is TRBD1 (5 bases). Trimming pared 1 base from V and 5 bases from J, leaving 14 bases between. CDR3 length: 15 residues. Germline CDR1 is SGHVS and CDR2 is FQNEAQ. CDR3 amino acids: CASSLGSGTAYGYTF. DNA of the CDR3: TGTGCCAGCAGCTTAGGAAGTGGGACGGCTTATGGCTACACCTTC.

The V gene is TRBV30, the J gene TRBJ1-4; 7 nucleotides align to TRBD1. The CDR3 extends over 14 amino acids. Germline loops: CDR1 GTSNPN, CDR2 SVGIG (reference sequence). Unmatched junction bases numbered 5, after V lost 0 bases and J lost 7 bases. CDR3 region: CAWSVSGGGEKLFF. The CDR3 DNA sequence: TGTGCCTGGAGTGTATCAGGGGGAGGTGAAAAACTGTTTTTT. Supplemented by reference TRBV30 and TRBJ1-4, the full variable domain reads SQTIHQWPATLVQPVGSPLSLECTVEGTSNPNLYWYRQAAGRGLQLLFYSVGIGQISSEVPQNLSASRPQDRQFILSSKKLLLSDSGFYLCAWSVSGGGEKLFFGSGTQLSVL.

The chain employs TRBV19 and TRBJ2-2; 7 bases are shared with TRBD1. Looked up from germline, CDR1 is LNHDA and CDR2 is SQIVND (reference sequence). The CDR3 length is 15 residues. J lost 8 bases, V lost 2 bases, and 8 bases had no gene match. The CDR3 nucleotides are TGTGCCAGTAGTATATCACAGGGGTTGTCTGGGGAGCTGTTTTTT. Its protein product is CASSISQGLSGELFF. The whole variable domain, remainder taken from reference TRBV19 and TRBJ2-2, is DGGITQSPKYLFRKEGQNVTLSCEQNLNHDAMYWYRQDPGQGLRLIYYSQIVNDFQKGDIAEGYSVSREKKESFPLTVTSAQKNPTAFYLCASSISQGLSGELFFGEGSRLTVL.

This sequence joins TRBV29-1 and TRBJ2-2, with TRBD1 identical over 10 bases. Losses at the gene ends were 7 bases for V and 6 bases for J; bases not matched to a gene: 8. This CDR3 is 14 amino acids long. Germline lookup yields CDR1 SQVTM and CDR2 ANQGSEA. In nucleotides, the CDR3 is TGCAGCGCTGGGGGACAGGGGAAATCCGGGGAGCTGTTTTTT. Its protein product is CSAGGQGKSGELFF.

Here the CDR3 reads CASSPGPTATGELFF. The CDR3 region has the DNA TGTGCCAGCAGTCCGGGACCGACGGCTACCGGGGAGCTGTTTTTT. This sequence joins TRBV2 and TRBJ2-2; D may be TRBD1 or TRBD2 (5 bases each). The CDR3 loop spans 15 amino acids. V lost 5 bases to trimming and J lost 5 bases, with 15 bases between them. Germline CDR1 SNHLY, CDR2 FYNNEI. The entire variable domain, with the rest obtained from reference TRBV2 and TRBJ2-2, is as follows: EPEVTQTPSHQVTQMGQEVILRCVPISNHLYFYWYRQILGQKVEFLVSFYNNEISEKSEIFDDQFSVERPDGSNFTLKIRSTKLEDSAMYFCASSPGPTATGELFFGEGSRLTVL.

V is TRBV7-9 and J is TRBJ2-4, with unresolved D. Trimming pared 4 bases from V and 8 bases from J, leaving 6 bases between. The germline V gene has CDR1 SEHNR and CDR2 FQNEAQ (reference sequence). The CDR3 covers 11 residues. The CDR3 is CASSSSYIQYF. CDR3 sequence (DNA): TGTGCCAGCAGCTCCTCGTACATTCAGTACTTC.

The chain is built from TRBV15 and TRBJ2-7, with 8 bases that match TRBD1. The V and J ends lost 4 bases and 7 bases, in that order; junction bases with no gene match: 9. Germline assignment: CDR1 LNHNV and CDR2 YYDKDF (reference sequence). CDR3 size: 14 residues. CDR3 loop: CATSIDRGPTEQYF. The CDR3 DNA sequence: TGTGCCACCAGCATTGACAGGGGACCTACGGAGCAGTACTTC. The complete variable domain, with remaining parts taken from reference TRBV15 and TRBJ2-7, reads DAMVIQNPRYQVTQFGKPVTLSCSQTLNHNVMYWYQQKSSQAPKLLFHYYDKDFNNEADTPDNFQSRRPNTSFCFLDIRSPGLGDTAMYLCATSIDRGPTEQYFGPGTRLTVT.